This TCR beta chain was found in a study of cytomegalovirus exposure and HLA in healthy donors. This CDR3 comprises 13 residues. V gave up 6 bases and J gave up 7 bases; unmatched junction bases: 3. Germline CDR1 and CDR2: MDHEN and SYDVKM. PCR employed 60 Vbeta and 13 Jbeta primers. Libraries were prepared by immunoSEQ multiplex PCR; TCRdb keeps only in-frame clonotypes and omits some of them. This listing includes some 51,000 clones. Worth noting for this clone: Its matching antigen is unknown.

Whole-study results and caveats: The study listed roughly 160 cytomegalovirus-associated TCR beta chains. When analyzed later, a missense DCLRE1C variant was found to be linked to TCR beta V- and J-gene trimming.

The chain couples TRBV28 to TRBJ2-2; 9 bases are shared with TRBD1. This TCR came from a man in his forties in good health and CMV-seropositive. The sample taken for sequencing was PBMCs. The chain's CDR3 is CASRGQGGGELFF. CDR3 in DNA: TGTGCCAGCAGGGGACAGGGCGGCGGGGAGCTGTTTTTT.